The present T cell receptor (beta chain) was sequenced within a study of technical replicates of blood from several donors. Libraries were prepared by immunoSEQ multiplex PCR; TCRdb keeps only in-frame clonotypes and omits some of them. The sample includes some 60,000 clones, over 75% seen only once; the top ten take 5.2%. Germline CDR1 and CDR2: LNHDA and SQIVND (reference sequence). CDR3 length: 13 amino acids. The J segment lost 5 bases and the V segment lost 5 bases, leaving 5 bases of the junction unmatched. The rearrangement joins TRBV19 to TRBJ2-7, with 8 bases that match TRBD2. This clonotype originated in a human donor in good health. Some clones in this sample may be carry-over from other donors' samples. The sample comprised PBMCs. The CDR3 coding sequence is TGTGCCAGTAGTGTGAGCGGGAGCCACGAGCAGTACTTC. Translation gives CASSVSGSHEQYF.